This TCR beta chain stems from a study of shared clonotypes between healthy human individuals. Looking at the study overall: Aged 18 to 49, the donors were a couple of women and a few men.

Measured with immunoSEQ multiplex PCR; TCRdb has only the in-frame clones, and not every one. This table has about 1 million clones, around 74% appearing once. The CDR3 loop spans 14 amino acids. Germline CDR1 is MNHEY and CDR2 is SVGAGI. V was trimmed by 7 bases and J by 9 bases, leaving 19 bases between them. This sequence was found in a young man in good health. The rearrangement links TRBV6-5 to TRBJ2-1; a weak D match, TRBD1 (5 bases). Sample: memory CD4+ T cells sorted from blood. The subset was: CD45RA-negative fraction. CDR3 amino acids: CASNSGYWGGEQFF. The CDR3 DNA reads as TGTGCCAGCAATTCCGGGTACTGGGGCGGTGAGCAGTTCTTC.